The present T cell receptor (beta chain) was sequenced within a study of regulatory T cells in long-lasting Graves disease. General observations from the study: The study found lower TCR diversity in persistent Graves' patients than in newly diagnosed ones. Preferential use of TRBV28, TRBJ1-2 and TRBJ2-5 was seen in persistent disease.

Trimming at V came to 6 bases and at J to 4 bases, leaving 9 bases not matched to a gene. This CDR3 region has 15 residues. The V gene's germline CDR1 is LNHDA and CDR2 SQIVND (reference sequence). Arm-PCR with iRepertoire HTBI primers amplified the CDR3 regions for these TCR beta libraries. TCRdb recomputed calls from the multiplex PCR reads with MiXCR, one row per CDR3 protein. The sample contains about 400,000 distinct CDR3 sequences, about a fifth of which appear only once. Worth noting for this clonotype: Its antigen is currently unknown.

The time point is: persistent/refractory GD, antithyroid drugs over 5 years with positive TRAb. Extracted PBMC RNA gave rise to the TCR library. An endocrinology unit in Xi'an, China, supplied the patients. The receptor was derived from a female donor with Graves disease. This specimen was peripheral blood mononuclear cells (PBMCs), taken when the disease was refractory, from a patient treated with antithyroid drugs. The J gene is TRBJ2-7, the V gene TRBV19; 10 positions agree with TRBD1. In DNA form, the CDR3 reads TGTGCCAGTAGCCTAAATCCGGGACAGGGGTACGAGCAGTACTTC. Amino acids: CASSLNPGQGYEQYF. Full variable domain (outside the CDR3, taken from reference TRBV19 and TRBJ2-7): DGGITQSPKYLFRKEGQNVTLSCEQNLNHDAMYWYRQDPGQGLRLIYYSQIVNDFQKGDIAEGYSVSREKKESFPLTVTSAQKNPTAFYLCASSLNPGQGYEQYFGPGTRLTVT.